This T cell receptor beta chain was sequenced for a study of beta chain features in type 1 diabetes. The wider study: The patient and healthy donor groups were comparable for age, gender and cell yields.

Germline V gene lookup returns CDR1 MNHEY and CDR2 SVGAGI. Trimming took 3 bases from V and 1 from J, leaving 15 bases between them. The CDR3 has 16 residues. Study-wide findings and caveats: In all four CD4+ subsets, TCRB CDR3 length was significantly, moderately reduced in type 1 diabetes.

This clone was observed a handful of times. Its target is unknown. The study reverse transcribed the entire isolated RNA, so it sequenced expressed TCRB transcripts. The method was immunoSEQ multiplex PCR; TCRdb's version includes in-frame clones alone and lacks a portion of them. The sample lists around 300,000 clones, 7% to 9% seen once, with more than 0.9% in the top ten. V usage is TRBV6-5 and J usage is TRBJ2-5; D gene ambiguous. The clonotype was recovered from a woman in her late teens or twenties in good health. Material for sequencing was central memory CD4+ T cells from blood. CDR3 amino acids: CASSYHRHTPQETQYF. Written as DNA, the CDR3 is TGTGCCAGCAGTTATCACAGACATACTCCCCAAGAGACCCAGTACTTC.